Presented here are 5 T cell receptor beta chains from one specimen sequenced in a study of Graves' ophthalmopathy and Graves' hyperthyroidism. The TCR beta CDR3 regions underwent amplification from RNA transcripts. Second-round multiplex PCR followed a first-round RT-PCR using HTBI primers. TCRdb used MiXCR to reprocess the multiplex PCR reads, holding one entry per CDR3 protein. Among hundreds of thousands of distinct CDR3 sequences listed, 22% were seen once. Source material: peripheral blood. These receptors were collected from a woman younger than 35 with stable Graves' hyperthyroidism. Some clones in this sample may be carry-over from other donors' samples.

In this sample, this clonotype turned up a few times. V and J are TRBV27 and TRBJ1-6, with D hard to call. V lost 0 bases, J lost 0 bases, and 18 bases lay in between. The CDR3 sequence is 20 residues long. Germline V gene lookup returns CDR1 MNHEY and CDR2 SMNVEV (reference sequence). The CDR3 coding sequence is TGTGCCAGCAGTTTATCTCGTGCAAAATGGGTTAACTCCTATAATTCACCCCTCCACTTT. Its translation is CASSLSRAKWVNSYNSPLHF.

This clonotype was counted many times. The rearrangement links TRBV10-3 to TRBJ1-5, with D possibly being TRBD1 (5 bases). Germline-derived CDR1 and CDR2 are ENHRY and SYGVKD. V shed 0 bases and J shed 0 bases, with 9 bases lying between them. The CDR3 extends over 16 amino acids. The CDR3: CAISESGGFSNQPQHF. The CDR3, as DNA: TGTGCCATCAGTGAGTCGGGGGGATTTAGCAATCAGCCCCAGCATTTT.

This clonotype was recorded at least ten times. This chain links TRBV30 with TRBJ1-2; the D is unclear. The CDR3 is made up of 14 amino acids. Germline loops: CDR1 GTSNPN, CDR2 SVGIG (reference sequence). Trimming took off 0 bases at V and 4 bases at J, with 12 bases between the two ends. The DNA of the CDR3 is TGTGCCTGGAGTGTAATCCGCTTCGCCTATGGCTACACCTTC. Its translation is CAWSVIRFAYGYTF.

The table lists this clonotype with many counts. The rearrangement uses TRBV6-1 and TRBJ2-5, with D uncertain. The length of the CDR3 is 14 residues. V lost 2 bases, J lost 5 bases, and 12 bases lay in between. The germline CDR1 and CDR2 sequences are MNHNS and SASEGT. The CDR3 sequence is CASSEPGPRETQYF. For the CDR3, the DNA is TGTGCCAGCAGTGAACCAGGCCCAAGGGAGACCCAGTACTTC.

This clonotype has more than one count but fewer than ten. The chain links TRBV19 to TRBJ1-6, with 8 bases lining up with TRBD1. In germline, CDR1 is LNHDA, CDR2 SQIVND (reference sequence). Trimming removed 2 bases from V and 3 bases from J; junction bases left unmatched: 6. The CDR3 is 17 residues long. This CDR3 reads CASSILGQGNYNSPLHF. CDR3 DNA sequence: TGTGCCAGTAGTATACTTGGACAGGGCAACTATAATTCACCCCTCCACTTT.